This TCR beta chain emerged from a study of OX40 agonist ivuxolimab in advanced cancers. Across the study: Ivuxolimab was administered intravenously to patients at 0.01 to 10 mg/kg every 2 weeks. Study observations and caveats: Undetermined was the antigen specificity of the expanded peripheral T cells. The study found that CD8+ T cells averaged more expanded clones than CD4+.

Measured with immunoSEQ multiplex PCR; TCRdb has only the in-frame clones, and not every one. The sample shows around 150,000 clones, roughly 91% of them seen only once. Germline V gene data show CDR1 as LGHNA and CDR2 as YSLEER. There are 19 residues in the CDR3. The V end lost 4 bases, the J end lost 0 bases, and 22 bases lay between the germline ends. As for this clone: The target antigen is unknown.

V gene TRBV4-3 combines with J gene TRBJ1-3, with D tentatively TRBD1 (5 bases). This TCR was sampled from an adult with an advanced solid tumor such as melanoma, head and neck, liver or kidney cancer. The source was CD4+ or CD8+ T cells sorted from blood, collected in a trial of the OX40 agonist ivuxolimab. The CDR3: CASSPRIYQGSSSGNTIYF. CDR3 DNA: TGCGCCAGCAGCCCCCGAATTTACCAGGGTTCCAGCTCTGGAAACACCATATATTTT.